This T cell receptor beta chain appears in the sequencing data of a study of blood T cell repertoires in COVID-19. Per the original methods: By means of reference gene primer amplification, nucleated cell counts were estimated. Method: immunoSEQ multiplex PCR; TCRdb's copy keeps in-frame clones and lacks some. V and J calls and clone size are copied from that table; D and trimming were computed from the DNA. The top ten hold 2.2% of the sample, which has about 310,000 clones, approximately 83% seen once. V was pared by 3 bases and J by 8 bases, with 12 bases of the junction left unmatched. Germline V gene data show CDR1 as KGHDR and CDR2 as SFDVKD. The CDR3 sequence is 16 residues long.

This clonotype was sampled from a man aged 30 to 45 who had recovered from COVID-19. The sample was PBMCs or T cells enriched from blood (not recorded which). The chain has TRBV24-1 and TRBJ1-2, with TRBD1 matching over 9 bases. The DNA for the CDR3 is TGTGCCACCAGTGATGGAGACAGACAGGGGGAAGGAGGCTACACCTTC. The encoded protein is CATSDGDRQGEGGYTF.